Following are 10 T cell receptor beta chains from one sample sequenced in a study of identifying expanded T cells in peripheral blood. Libraries were prepared by immunoSEQ multiplex PCR; TCRdb keeps only in-frame clonotypes and omits some of them. The sample lists about 90,000 clones, about 90% seen once, with around 5.6% in the top ten. The source material was blood. These receptors came from a person aged 18-70 years in good health.

The genes are TRBV9 and TRBJ1-2; TRBD1 aligns across 8 bases. Unmatched junction bases numbered 8, after V lost 1 base and J lost 6 bases. Germline CDR1 SGDLS, CDR2 YYNGEE. This CDR3 comprises 15 residues. The CDR3 bases are TGTGCCAGCAGCGTATCCCCTTCAGGGGGCGATGGCTACACCTTC. Protein product: CASSVSPSGGDGYTF.

The chain links TRBV30 to TRBJ2-7; D not resolved. CDR3 size: 11 residues. Germline CDR1 and CDR2: GTSNPN and SVGIG (reference sequence). V was trimmed by 0 bases and J by 5 bases, leaving 5 bases between them. CDR3 in DNA: TGTGCCTGGAGTGTTTCTCACGAGCAGTACTTC. The encoded protein is CAWSVSHEQYF.

This clone was seen just once. At one end the junction does not follow the germline gene, possibly because of a read error. J is TRBJ1-5 and V is TRBV11-3; D uncertain. Germline values: CDR1 SGHNT, CDR2 YENEEA. The CDR3 runs to 13 residues. The CDR3 spells CASSRYQYQHQHF. CDR3 nucleotide sequence: TGTGCCAGCAGCCGTTACCAGTATCAGCACCAGCATTTT.

This clone was seen a handful of times. The chain combines TRBV2 with TRBJ1-6; tentatively, D is TRBD1 (5 bases). V was shortened by 6 bases and J by 8 bases, with 5 bases between the two germline ends. This CDR3 is 11 amino acids long. Germline CDR1 and CDR2: SNHLY and FYNNEI. CDR3 DNA: TGTGCCAGCAGCAGGGATTCACCCCTCCACTTT. It translates to CASSRDSPLHF.

The chain is built from TRBV5-3 and TRBJ2-7; D tentatively fits TRBD1 or TRBD2 (6 bases each). TRBV5-3 is flagged as an ORF with uncertain function. This CDR3 is built from 15 residues. Trimming took off 5 bases at V and 4 bases at J, with 19 bases between the two ends. This chain's CDR3 is CARSPGGRNLYEQYF. In DNA, the CDR3 is TGTGCCAGAAGTCCCGGGGGCAGAAATTTATACGAGCAGTACTTC.

This rearrangement joins TRBV6-5 to TRBJ1-1; possible D gene TRBD1, 6 bases. CDR3 length: 13 amino acids. CDR1 and CDR2 from the germline V gene are MNHEY and SVGAGI. Trimming took 5 bases from V and 7 from J, leaving 14 bases between them. The CDR3 sequence is CASSDAGTREAFF. The CDR3 DNA reads TGTGCCAGCAGTGACGCCGGGACACGTGAAGCTTTCTTT.

This clone was seen a single time. V and J are TRBV30 and TRBJ1-2; TRBD1 might be the D (6 bases). From germline, CDR1 is GTSNPN and CDR2 SVGIG (reference sequence). The CDR3 runs to 11 residues. The germline V and J ends were trimmed by 6 bases and 8 bases, with 13 bases remaining between them. The CDR3 reads CACQGTEGYTF. The CDR3 bases are TGTGCCTGCCAGGGGACTGAAGGCTACACCTTC.

The chain links TRBV5-1 to TRBJ2-5; 9 bases fit TRBD1. V lost 2 bases to trimming and J lost 4 bases; unmatched junction nucleotides: 12. CDR1 and CDR2 (germline): SGHRS, YFSETQ. The CDR3 totals 17 residues. DNA for the CDR3: TGCGCCAGCAGCTTCAACTACCCAGGGACAGGGCGAGAGACCCAGTACTTC. It codes for CASSFNYPGTGRETQYF.

The table lists this clone with a few counts. The chain has TRBV5-6 and TRBJ1-5, with D tentatively TRBD1 (5 bases). Germline V CDR1 and CDR2: SGHDT, YYEEEE. Trimming cost V 0 bases and J 2 bases, with 6 bases left between them. This CDR3 has 14 amino acids. Here the CDR3 DNA reads TGTGCCAGCAGCTTGGTAGGGGGCAATCAGCCCCAGCATTTT. Its protein product is CASSLVGGNQPQHF.

The genes are TRBV2 and TRBJ1-6; no definite D call. The germline V gene encodes CDR1 SNHLY and CDR2 FYNNEI. The CDR3 contains 13 residues. V dropped 4 bases and J dropped 6 bases, with 7 bases sitting between them. Here the CDR3 reads CASSVLTNSPLHF. CDR3 nucleotides: TGTGCCAGCAGTGTTCTAACTAATTCACCCCTCCACTTT. Supplemented by reference TRBV2 and TRBJ1-6, the full variable domain reads EPEVTQTPSHQVTQMGQEVILRCVPISNHLYFYWYRQILGQKVEFLVSFYNNEISEKSEIFDDQFSVERPDGSNFTLKIRSTKLEDSAMYFCASSVLTNSPLHFGNGTRLTVT.